This T cell receptor (beta chain) was identified in a study of shared clonotypes between healthy human individuals. CDR1 SGDLS and CDR2 YYNGEE come from the germline V gene. This CDR3 is 15 amino acids long. Trimming cost V 4 bases and J 0 bases, with 11 bases left between them. Donors had no recently reported acute infections or vaccinations and were HIV-negative. Naive CD4+ cells were CD45RA-selected; the remaining cells were memory. Details on this clone: Its antigen is undetermined.

Method: immunoSEQ multiplex PCR; TCRdb's copy keeps in-frame clones and lacks some. Among millions of clones, about 92% were seen once, and the ten largest hold about 0.13%. Study-level results: When naive CD4 clonotypes were compared across a few donors, approximately 5% were shared.

The receptor comes from a young man in good health. The chain recombines TRBV9 with TRBJ1-3, with D unresolved. The sequencing input was naive CD4+ T cells sorted from blood. This sample's subset: CD45RA+ positively selected. CDR3 region: CASSSRTASGNTIYF. CDR3 DNA: TGTGCCAGCAGCTCACGGACTGCCTCTGGAAACACCATATATTTT.